These T cell receptor beta chains were read from a single sample in a study of CD8 T cells in ankylosing spondylitis. TCRdb redid the calling of the 5' RACE reads with MiXCR, one entry per CDR3 protein. The table has around 330,000 distinct CDR3 sequences, 11% seen once. The specimen was blood, either unsorted or a sorted T cell fraction (not recorded which). These receptors came from a female donor with ankylosing spondylitis or in good health (not recorded which). The CDR3 runs from the conserved cysteine through the conserved F or W. The D gene is left open where the match is weak. Part of the rows lack a size; the others show once, few, many or a class for expanded clones.

v_call	clone_size	j_call	d_call	cdr3_nt	cdr3_aa
TRBV5-6	many	TRBJ1-1	NA	TGTGCCAGCAGCACACCTAACACTGAAGCTTTCTTT	CASSTPNTEAFF
TRBV11-1	NA	TRBJ1-1	TRBD1	TGTGCCAGCAGCTTAGGGCCGGACAGGGGCCTTAATAGCAACACTGAAGCTTTCTTT	CASSLGPDRGLNSNTEAFF
TRBV7-9	few	TRBJ2-1	NA	TGTGCCAGCAGCGGAGAGGGGGATCACAATGAGCAGTTCTTC	CASSGEGDHNEQFF
TRBV30	many	TRBJ1-2	TRBD1	TGTGCCTGGAGTACCTCAGGGGGTGGCGGCACCTTC	CAWSTSGGGGTF
TRBV7-2	many	TRBJ2-7	NA	TGTGCCAGCAGCCCCTCTGGTTTCGAGCAGTACTTC	CASSPSGFEQYF
TRBV7-9	NA	TRBJ2-7	NA	TGTGCCAGCAGCTTAGTGTCGGGCCCAGGCGGGCAGTACTTC	CASSLVSGPGGQYF
TRBV7-8	many	TRBJ2-1	TRBD1	TGTGCCAGCAGCTTAAGGACAGGTTACAATGAGCAGTTCTTC	CASSLRTGYNEQFF
TRBV10-3	many	TRBJ2-7	NA	TGTGCCATCAGTGAGAGGGCCTACGAGCAGTACTTC	CAISERAYEQYF
TRBV29-1	many	TRBJ1-5	TRBD1	TGCAGCGCCACGGGGGGGACAGGGAATCAGCCCCAGCATTTT	CSATGGTGNQPQHF
TRBV7-8	many	TRBJ1-6	NA	TGTGCCAGCAGCTTACCGACCGGCTATAATTCACCCCTCCACTTT	CASSLPTGYNSPLHF
TRBV20-1	few	TRBJ2-6	NA	TGCAGTGCTAGGGCGATGAGAAGCTCTGGGGCCAACGTCCTGACTTTC	CSARAMRSSGANVLTF
TRBV7-2	many	TRBJ2-6	NA	TGTGCCAGCAGCTTAGGAGGGGGTTCTGGGGCCAACGTCCTGACTTTC	CASSLGGGSGANVLTF
TRBV5-1	many	TRBJ2-1	NA	TGCGCCAGCAGCTTGGAGGCCAGGGCTAGCAGCTACAATGAGCAGTTCTTC	CASSLEARASSYNEQFF
TRBV20-1	NA	TRBJ2-4	TRBD2	TGCAGTGCCAAGGGTCCGGGATTAGCGGGTAATCTAGCCAAAAACATTCAGTACTTC	CSAKGPGLAGNLAKNIQYF
TRBV20-1	many	TRBJ2-3	TRBD2	TGCAGTGCTTTCGGGGCGGGAGAGGATACGCAGTATTTT	CSAFGAGEDTQYF
TRBV20-1	few	TRBJ2-1	NA	TGCAGTGCTCCCTCACCGTTTCTTAGCTCCTACAATGAGCAGTTCTTC	CSAPSPFLSSYNEQFF
TRBV20-1	many	TRBJ1-2	TRBD1	TGCAGTGCTAGAGATCGTGTCGGACAGGGGGCCTCTGGCTACACCTTC	CSARDRVGQGASGYTF
TRBV7-6	NA	TRBJ2-7	NA	TGTGCCAGCAGCCCAAACAGAGGGCGCGGTTACGAGCAGTACTTC	CASSPNRGRGYEQYF
TRBV11-1	many	TRBJ2-1	NA	TGTGCCAGCAGCCGGTTGAATCGGGACTTCAGAGGTTACAATGAGCAGTTCTTC	CASSRLNRDFRGYNEQFF
TRBV28	many	TRBJ2-7	NA	TGTGCCAGCAGTTCGCTAGAGGCTTGGGCCAACTCCTACGAGCAGTACTTC	CASSSLEAWANSYEQYF
TRBV5-1	many	TRBJ1-5	NA	TGCGCCAGCAGCTTGGGAGGGACCAATCAGCCCCAGCATTTT	CASSLGGTNQPQHF
TRBV5-1	many	TRBJ1-3	NA	TGCGCCAGCAGACGGGCCGTTACCTCTGGAAACACCATATATTTT	CASRRAVTSGNTIYF
TRBV20-1	many	TRBJ2-1	TRBD2	TGCAGTGCTAGTAAGGGACTAGCAGCTAATGAGCAGTTCTTC	CSASKGLAANEQFF
TRBV12-3/TRBV12-4	NA	TRBJ1-6	TRBD1	TGTGCCAGCAGCCCGGGGACAGGGGCCTCACCCCTCCACTTT	CASSPGTGASPLHF
TRBV5-6	many	TRBJ2-1	TRBD2	TGTGCCAGCAGCTTGGCCCTCAGCGGGAGTTACAATGAGCAGTTCTTC	CASSLALSGSYNEQFF
TRBV3-1	few	TRBJ2-5	TRBD2	TGTGCCAGCAGCCTTGGTTCGGGGGGGAGGGAGACCCAGTACTTC	CASSLGSGGRETQYF
TRBV23-1	few	TRBJ1-2	NA	TGCGCCAGCAGTCAATCGGACAGACTTTTCTATGGCTACACCTTC	CASSQSDRLFYGYTF
TRBV18	NA	TRBJ1-6	NA	TGTGCCAGCTCACCACCGTCTAGAGGCAGGGGTTCACCCCTCCACTTT	CASSPPSRGRGSPLHF
TRBV12-3/TRBV12-4	few	TRBJ2-7	NA	TGTGCCAGCAGCCCGGGACAAACATTCTCCTACGAGCAGTACTTC	CASSPGQTFSYEQYF
TRBV12-3/TRBV12-4	many	TRBJ2-2	TRBD2	TGTGCCAGCAGACGGCATAGCGGGGGGTACACCGGGGAGCTGTTTTTT	CASRRHSGGYTGELFF
TRBV7-2	NA	TRBJ2-1	NA	TGTGCCAGCAGCTTAAATTGGCGGTCACCCGGGTTCTTC	CASSLNWRSPGFF
TRBV7-2	few	TRBJ2-7	TRBD1	TGTGCCAGCTCCCTTGGGGGACAGGACTACGAGCAGTACTTC	CASSLGGQDYEQYF
TRBV5-1	many	TRBJ1-1	NA	TGCGCCAGCAGCCCGACCACAGGCACTGAAGCTTTCTTT	CASSPTTGTEAFF
TRBV3-1	few	TRBJ2-3	TRBD2	TGTGCCAGCTCATCATTGGGGACTAGCGGTACCACAGATACGCAGTATTTT	CASSSLGTSGTTDTQYF
TRBV9	few	TRBJ2-1	TRBD1	TGTGCCAGCAGCCCCAGAGGCGACAGGGGGGTAAATGAGCAGTTCTTC	CASSPRGDRGVNEQFF
TRBV5-1	few	TRBJ2-5	TRBD1	TGCGCCAGCAGCCTTACCCCGGGACAGGCAGAGACCCAGTACTTC	CASSLTPGQAETQYF
TRBV11-2	many	TRBJ2-3	NA	TGTGCCAGCAGCTTCTCTTGGACAGCCACAGATACGCAGTATTTT	CASSFSWTATDTQYF
TRBV7-2	few	TRBJ2-1	NA	TGTGCCAGCAGCTCCCAGCGGGCTAATGAGCAGTTCTTC	CASSSQRANEQFF
TRBV4-1	few	TRBJ1-4	NA	TGCGCCAGCAGCCAAGAGGGGACCGGCAGGGGTCGAGAAAAACTGTTTTTT	CASSQEGTGRGREKLFF
TRBV5-1	many	TRBJ2-5	TRBD1	TGCGCCAGCGGAGGACAGGGGGCAATGGAGACCCAGTACTTC	CASGGQGAMETQYF
TRBV5-1	many	TRBJ1-2	NA	TGCGCCAGCAGCTTGCTTGGGGAGATGGGCTACACCTTC	CASSLLGEMGYTF
TRBV20-1	many	TRBJ2-5	NA	TGCAGTGCTAGAGATCTAACTAGCAGCCAAGAGACCCAGTACTTC	CSARDLTSSQETQYF
TRBV5-4	many	TRBJ2-2	TRBD1	TGTGCCAGCAGCCCCCGTGGGGACAGGGTTAACACCGGGGAGCTGTTTTTT	CASSPRGDRVNTGELFF
TRBV28	NA	TRBJ1-5	NA	TGTGCCAGCAGTCCCACGGCTCAGCCCCAGCATTTT	CASSPTAQPQHF
TRBV6-4	many	TRBJ2-1	TRBD2	TGTGCCAGCCCTAGCGGGGTTGCAAGCAATGAGCAGTTCTTC	CASPSGVASNEQFF
TRBV19	few	TRBJ2-7	NA	TGTGCCAGTAGTATGAGGGCCGGGGAGCAGTACTTC	CASSMRAGEQYF
TRBV20-1	many	TRBJ1-1	NA	TGCAGTGCCTCAAGGGCAGGATCTAGGAACACTGAAGCTTTCTTT	CSASRAGSRNTEAFF
TRBV5-1	many	TRBJ1-6	NA	TGCGCCAGCGGGGAAGGCCATAATTCACCCCTCCACTTT	CASGEGHNSPLHF
TRBV28	many	TRBJ2-3	NA	TGTGCCAGCAGCCCTTCGGGTCCTTCGGTGGGCACAGATACGCAGTATTTT	CASSPSGPSVGTDTQYF